This T cell receptor (beta chain) was found in a study of shared clonotypes between healthy human individuals. The overall study: Contributing individuals were a couple of females and a few males aged 18 to 49. General observations from the study: Only blood was sampled, and tissue TCR repertoires likely differ from blood ones. Non-shared clonotypes had lower generation probabilities than clonotypes shared by all four sorted-subset donors. Few donors limited the genetic and exposure-history diversity represented.

Regarding this clone: Antigen: not known.

Method: immunoSEQ multiplex PCR; TCRdb's copy keeps in-frame clones and lacks some. The sample lists about 2.4 million clones, approximately 90% occurring once. Input material: naive CD4+ T cells sorted from blood. As to subset: CD45RA+ positively selected. This clonotype was obtained from a young man in good health.

In nucleotides, the CDR3 is TGTGCCAGTAGTATAGGAGTAGTGGAGACCCAGTACTTC. It encodes CASSIGVVETQYF. The V call is TRBV19, the J call TRBJ2-5; D not certain. The length of the CDR3 is 13 residues. V shed 1 base and J shed 5 bases, with 8 bases lying between them. CDR1 is LNHDA, CDR2 SQIVND, per germline (reference sequence).